This TCR beta chain was retrieved from a study of STAT5B mutations in CD4+ large granular lymphocyte leukemia (dated by TCRdb to between 2022 and 2023). Background for the entire study: Among the healthy controls, the CDR3 'QG' motif was associated with a particular HLA allele. Flow cytometry on FACSCanto II or FACSVerse confirmed that purified fractions exceeded 95% purity among lymphocytes. The TCRbeta repertoires of CD4+ T-cell large granular lymphocyte leukemia patients were compared with the TCRbeta repertoires of healthy blood donors. Study-level results and caveats: Main leukemic clonotypes were private to each patient, although roughly 26% of the main leukemic clonotypes were found at low frequency in the non-leukemic repertoires of other patients. CD4-sorted patient repertoires appeared more clonal than healthy CD4+ repertoires, and this difference persisted after removing the putative leukemic clones. TRBV06-family usage was enriched among the top patient clones (8/27) compared with healthy controls (2/35). Data were not HLA-matched; higher clonality in CD4+ versus CD8+ T-LGLL could reflect the relatively small sample size.

Buffy coats from under 40 blood donors, supplied by the Finnish Red Cross blood service, were used as healthy controls. All TCR-sequenced material derived from peripheral blood: patient blood samples and healthy donor buffy coats. Ficoll-Hypaque gradient centrifugation was used to isolate peripheral blood mononuclear cells. CD4+ cells were magnetically purified from the buffy coats of healthy controls. The Gentra Puregene Cell and Tissue kit was used for genomic DNA extraction, and quantification was performed on a Qubit 2.0 fluorometer. The immunoSEQ assay at survey resolution was used to sequence TCRbeta rearrangements from genomic DNA. The study's processing was this. A lowest detectable productive clonotype frequency of 2.59 x 10-5 was observed in the TCR sequencing data. Analyses included only productive TCRbeta rearrangements, meaning complete and in-frame sequences. Simpson clonality, calculated in the immunoSEQ Analyzer version 3.0, was used as the measure of sample clonality. Clones were categorized by frequency as very rare, small, medium, large (1-20%) or hyperexpanded (>20%). OLGA 1.2.3 estimated generation probabilities, VDJtools produced V-gene circos plots, VDJdb was queried for specificities, and GLIPH identified CDR3 motifs. As stored in TCRdb, this immuneACCESS dataset retains in-frame rearrangements with V and J assigned. A fraction of the clones does not appear; measured against another copy, unresolved V genes explain less than half of the discrepancy, and the remainder lacks a known reason. The V and J calls and clone size were taken over from that table, and D and trimming were inferred from the DNA. The sample table contains tens of thousands of clones; only one count was recorded for about 80% of them. The ten biggest clones cover approximately 4.1% of the sample.

To note about this clone: Its antigen is currently not known. Base qualities are not recorded, but no much larger clone differs from it by a single base.

CDR1 MNHEY and CDR2 SVGAGI are derived from the germline V gene. Cut back by 2 bases and 9 bases, the V and J ends lie 19 bases apart. Reading from cysteine to phenylalanine, the CDR3 counts 15 amino acids. Of the read, only the CDR3 DNA is kept; its 45 bases are in frame from base 1. The specimen was CD4+ T cells from blood buffy coats. Rearrangement joined TRBV6-5 to TRBJ2-5; the D match is possibly TRBD1 or TRBD2, with 5 bases aligned in each. The origin of this receptor is a human donor in good health. In nucleotides, the sequence is TGTGCCAGCAGTTACACCCCAGGGCCGGAGGAGGCCCAGTACTTC. Its product reads: CASSYTPGPEEAQYF.